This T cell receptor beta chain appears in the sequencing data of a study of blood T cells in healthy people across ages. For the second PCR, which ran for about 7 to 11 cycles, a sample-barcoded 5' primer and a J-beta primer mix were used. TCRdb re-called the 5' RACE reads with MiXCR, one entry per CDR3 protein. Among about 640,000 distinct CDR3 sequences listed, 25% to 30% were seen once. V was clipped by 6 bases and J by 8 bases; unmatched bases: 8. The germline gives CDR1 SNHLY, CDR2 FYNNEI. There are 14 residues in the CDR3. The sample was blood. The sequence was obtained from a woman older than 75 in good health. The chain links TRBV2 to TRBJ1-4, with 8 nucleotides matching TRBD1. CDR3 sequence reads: CASRDDRGGEKLFF. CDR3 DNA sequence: TGTGCCAGCAGAGACGACAGGGGAGGCGAAAAACTGTTTTTT.